The present TCR beta chain was sequenced within a study of CD8 T cells in Susac syndrome. The J segment lost 3 bases and the V segment lost 3 bases, leaving 8 bases of the junction unmatched. Germline assignment: CDR1 LNHNV and CDR2 YYDKDF (reference sequence). The CDR3 runs to 15 residues. From blood CD8+ and CD4+ T cells, TCR beta sequences were generated. The multiple sclerosis controls were treatment-naive patients with relapsing-remitting disease that was stable or active. Negative magnetic isolation gave CD8+ and CD4+ cells; FACS enriched CD8+ TEMRA. cDNA came from 0.5 to 1 ug RNA primed by random hexamers. By means of immunoSEQ multiplex PCR, TCR beta CDR3 spanning 54 Vbeta and 13 Jbeta underwent amplification. TCRdb independently ran MiXCR on the immunoSEQ multiplex PCR reads; one entry per CDR3 protein. The data show 170,000 or so distinct CDR3 sequences, roughly 95% seen once.

Material: CD8+ T cells from PBMCs. The rearrangement joins TRBV15 to TRBJ2-7; 7 nucleotides match TRBD1. The TCR comes from a human donor with multiple sclerosis. Written as DNA, the CDR3 is TGTGCCACCAGCAGCCGTCCAGGGGGTTTCTACGAGCAGTACTTC. Its translation is CATSSRPGGFYEQYF. The full variable domain, with the rest looked up from reference TRBV15 and TRBJ2-7, is DAMVIQNPRYQVTQFGKPVTLSCSQTLNHNVMYWYQQKSSQAPKLLFHYYDKDFNNEADTPDNFQSRRPNTSFCFLDIRSPGLGDTAMYLCATSSRPGGFYEQYFGPGTRLTVT.